These T cell receptor beta chains were read from a single sample in a study of T-cell memory formation after mild COVID-19. TCRdb fed the 5' RACE reads into MiXCR, producing one record per CDR3 protein. Among fewer than 110,000 distinct CDR3 sequences listed, roughly an eighth were seen once. Sequencing input: PBMCs or a T cell subset sorted from them (not recorded which). The receptors come from a man younger than 35 who had mild COVID-19 (a few samples of this study predate the infection). Cell type and time point are not known. The CDR3 runs from the conserved cysteine through the conserved F or W. D genes are given only for firm matches. Expanded clones are given a class, and other clones once, few, many or no size at all.

d_call | j_call | v_call | cdr3_length | clone_size | cdr3_aa | cdr3_nt
TRBD1 | TRBJ1-2 | TRBV4-1 | 16 | few | CASSQAPGTGAAGYTF | TGCGCCAGCAGCCAGGCTCCCGGGACAGGGGCGGCGGGCTACACCTTC
NA | TRBJ2-1 | TRBV4-1 | 16 | few | CASSQVQGTGWNEQFF | TGCGCCAGCAGCCAAGTGCAAGGAACAGGGTGGAATGAGCAGTTCTTC
NA | TRBJ1-5 | TRBV25-1 | 15 | few | CASSETGPGNQPQHF | TGTGCCAGCAGTGAAACAGGGCCAGGCAATCAGCCCCAGCATTTT
NA | TRBJ1-2 | TRBV29-1 | 16 | few | CSVEMGSETVNYGYTF | TGCAGCGTTGAAATGGGGTCCGAGACAGTCAACTATGGCTACACCTTC
TRBD1 | TRBJ2-5 | TRBV12-3/TRBV12-4 | 16 | many | CASSLAGGQVGETQYF | TGTGCCAGCAGTTTAGCAGGAGGACAGGTGGGGGAGACCCAGTACTTC
NA | TRBJ2-7 | TRBV4-1 | 17 | NA | CASSQDGGRTQIYEQYF | TGCGCCAGCAGCCAAGATGGTGGCAGGACCCAAATCTACGAGCAGTACTTC
TRBD2 | TRBJ2-1 | TRBV11-2 | 15 | few | CASSFSRGGSNEQFF | TGTGCCAGCAGCTTTAGCCGGGGGGGCTCGAATGAGCAGTTCTTC
NA | TRBJ2-3 | TRBV12-3/TRBV12-4 | 13 | few | CASSLGNTDTQYF | TGTGCCAGCAGTTTAGGGAACACAGATACGCAGTATTTT
TRBD1 | TRBJ2-1 | TRBV12-3/TRBV12-4 | 14 | few | CASSEDRVVNEQFF | TGTGCCAGCAGCGAAGACAGGGTCGTAAATGAGCAGTTCTTC
NA | TRBJ2-2 | TRBV7-9 | 19 | NA | CASSPRRGQIAPLTGELFF | TGTGCCAGCAGCCCACGAAGGGGCCAGATAGCTCCACTCACCGGGGAGCTGTTTTTT
TRBD1 | TRBJ1-6 | TRBV4-3 | 18 | few | CASSETPGQRSLHSPLHF | TGCGCCAGCAGCGAGACTCCGGGACAGCGTTCATTACATTCACCCCTCCACTTT
TRBD1 | TRBJ2-7 | TRBV11-2 | 13 | few | CASSRDRDYEQYF | TGTGCCAGCAGTCGTGACAGGGATTACGAGCAGTACTTC
NA | TRBJ1-1 | TRBV7-9 | 13 | few | CASGQGVSTEAFF | TGTGCCAGCGGCCAGGGAGTAAGCACTGAAGCTTTCTTT
NA | TRBJ1-1 | TRBV7-2 | 13 | few | CASSSVPLSEAFF | TGTGCCAGCAGCTCCGTACCTTTGAGTGAAGCTTTCTTT
NA | TRBJ2-1 | TRBV3-1 | 16 | NA | CASSQDLGFSYNEQFF | TGTGCCAGCAGCCAAGATTTGGGGTTTTCCTACAATGAGCAGTTCTTC
NA | TRBJ2-1 | TRBV7-9 | 16 | few | CASSLQGIIGYNEQFF | TGTGCCAGCAGCCTACAGGGTATTATCGGGTACAATGAGCAGTTCTTC
NA | TRBJ2-1 | TRBV29-1 | 14 | few | CSVGGTALYNEQFF | TGCAGCGTTGGGGGCACAGCCTTATACAATGAGCAGTTCTTC
NA | TRBJ2-3 | TRBV4-3 | 16 | NA | CASSQDAGTSTDTQYF | TGCGCCAGCAGCCAAGACGCCGGGACTAGCACAGATACGCAGTATTTT
TRBD1 | TRBJ1-1 | TRBV2 | 16 | many | CASSEGTGLKNTEAFF | TGTGCCAGCAGTGAAGGGACAGGCCTTAAGAACACTGAAGCTTTCTTT
TRBD2 | TRBJ2-1 | TRBV11-2 | 14 | NA | CASRRGGLADEQFF | TGTGCCAGCAGAAGGGGGGGACTAGCCGATGAGCAGTTCTTC
NA | TRBJ1-1 | TRBV11-1 | 13 | few | CASNRVGDTEAFF | TGTGCCAGCAACAGGGTAGGGGACACTGAAGCTTTCTTT
TRBD2 | TRBJ2-3 | TRBV20-1 | 14 | many | CSARLGGGTDTQYF | TGCAGTGCTAGATTGGGGGGGGGCACAGATACGCAGTATTTT
TRBD2 | TRBJ2-3 | TRBV27 | 14 | few | CASSRGLAADTQYF | TGTGCCAGCAGTCGGGGACTAGCCGCAGATACGCAGTATTTT
NA | TRBJ2-7 | TRBV18 | 13 | NA | CASSSRRAYEQYF | TGTGCCAGCTCATCAAGAAGGGCCTACGAGCAGTACTTC
NA | TRBJ2-3 | TRBV10-3 | 18 | NA | CAISDMGPRTLTTDTQYF | TGTGCCATCAGTGATATGGGCCCCAGGACACTTACCACAGATACGCAGTATTTT
NA | TRBJ2-7 | TRBV4-3 | 14 | NA | CASSQERYNYEQYF | TGCGCCAGCAGCCAAGAGAGGTACAACTACGAGCAGTACTTC
NA | TRBJ2-1 | TRBV6-5 | 13 | NA | CASSYSNGNEQFF | TGTGCCAGCAGTTACTCGAACGGCAATGAGCAGTTCTTC
TRBD2 | TRBJ2-2 | TRBV6-5 | 16 | many | CASSYSVNSGVRELFF | TGTGCCAGCAGTTACTCTGTGAATAGCGGGGTCCGGGAGCTGTTTTTT
NA | TRBJ1-1 | TRBV2 | 16 | NA | CASSGWTGYGNTEAFF | TGTGCCAGCAGTGGGTGGACGGGGTATGGGAACACTGAAGCTTTCTTT
NA | TRBJ1-5 | TRBV2 | 13 | NA | CASKVDSNQPQHF | TGTGCCAGCAAGGTAGACAGCAATCAGCCCCAGCATTTT
NA | TRBJ2-5 | TRBV12-3/TRBV12-4 | 15 | NA | CASSLGALLRETQYF | TGTGCCAGCAGTTTAGGGGCGCTACTCAGGGAGACCCAGTACTTC
TRBD1 | TRBJ1-1 | TRBV7-9 | 17 | once | CASSPLDRAAEDTEAFF | TGTGCCAGCAGCCCACTGGACAGGGCAGCGGAAGACACTGAAGCTTTCTTT
NA | TRBJ2-5 | TRBV28 | 14 | few | CASSLWVGRETQYF | TGTGCCAGCAGTTTATGGGTGGGGAGAGAGACCCAGTACTTC
TRBD1 | TRBJ2-7 | TRBV5-1 | 14 | few | CASSAGTGAYEQYF | TGCGCCAGCAGTGCCGGGACAGGAGCCTACGAGCAGTACTTC
NA | TRBJ1-4 | TRBV7-6 | 15 | NA | CASSGTGLWNEKLFF | TGTGCCAGCAGCGGCACGGGCTTATGGAATGAAAAACTGTTTTTT
NA | TRBJ1-1 | TRBV5-1 | 14 | few | CASSLFDGGPEAFF | TGCGCCAGCAGCTTGTTTGACGGCGGACCTGAAGCTTTCTTT
NA | TRBJ1-2 | TRBV7-9 | 14 | NA | CASSLAMSDYGYTF | TGTGCCAGCAGCTTAGCGATGAGCGACTATGGCTACACCTTC
TRBD1 | TRBJ1-1 | TRBV20-1 | 13 | NA | CSAQDRANTEAFF | TGCAGTGCTCAGGACAGGGCGAACACTGAAGCTTTCTTT
NA | TRBJ1-1 | TRBV5-1 | 14 | NA | CASSLDASVTEAFF | TGCGCCAGCAGCTTGGATGCGTCAGTTACTGAAGCTTTCTTT
TRBD2 | TRBJ2-6 | TRBV4-3 | 18 | many | CASSQDAGVSSGANVLTF | TGCGCCAGCAGCCAAGATGCGGGGGTCTCCTCTGGGGCCAACGTCCTGACTTTC
TRBD2 | TRBJ2-7 | TRBV6-2/TRBV6-3 | 14 | few | CASRGLAGGYEQYF | TGTGCCAGCAGGGGACTAGCGGGGGGCTACGAGCAGTACTTC
NA | TRBJ2-7 | TRBV7-9 | 13 | many | CASSLALSYEQYF | TGTGCCAGCAGCTTAGCCCTCTCCTACGAGCAGTACTTC
NA | TRBJ2-3 | TRBV19 | 14 | NA | CASSTAARADTQYF | TGTGCCAGTAGTACGGCAGCCAGGGCAGATACGCAGTATTTT